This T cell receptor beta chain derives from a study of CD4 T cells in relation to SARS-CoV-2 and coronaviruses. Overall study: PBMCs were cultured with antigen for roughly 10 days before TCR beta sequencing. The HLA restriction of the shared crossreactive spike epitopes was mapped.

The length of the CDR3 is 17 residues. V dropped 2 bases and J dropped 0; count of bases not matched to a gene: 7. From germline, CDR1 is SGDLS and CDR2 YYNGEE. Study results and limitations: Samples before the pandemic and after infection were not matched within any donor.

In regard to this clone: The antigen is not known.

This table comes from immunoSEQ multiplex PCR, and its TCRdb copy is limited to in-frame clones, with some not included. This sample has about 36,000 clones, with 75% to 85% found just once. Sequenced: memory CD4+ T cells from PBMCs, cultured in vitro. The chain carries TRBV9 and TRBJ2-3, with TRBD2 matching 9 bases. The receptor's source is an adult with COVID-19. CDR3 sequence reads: CASSVGLAGRSTDTQYF. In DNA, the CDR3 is TGTGCCAGCAGCGTTGGGCTAGCGGGGCGTAGCACAGATACGCAGTATTTT.